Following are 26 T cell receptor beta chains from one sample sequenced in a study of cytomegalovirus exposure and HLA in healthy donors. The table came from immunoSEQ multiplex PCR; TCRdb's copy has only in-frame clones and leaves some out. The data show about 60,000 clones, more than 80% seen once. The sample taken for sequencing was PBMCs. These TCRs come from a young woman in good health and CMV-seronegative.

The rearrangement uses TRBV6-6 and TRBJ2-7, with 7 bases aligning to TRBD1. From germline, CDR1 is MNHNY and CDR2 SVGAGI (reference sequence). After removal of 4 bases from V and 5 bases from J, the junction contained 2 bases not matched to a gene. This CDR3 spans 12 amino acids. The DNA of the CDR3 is TGTGCCAGCAGTTTGGGACAGAACGAGCAGTACTTC. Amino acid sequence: CASSLGQNEQYF.

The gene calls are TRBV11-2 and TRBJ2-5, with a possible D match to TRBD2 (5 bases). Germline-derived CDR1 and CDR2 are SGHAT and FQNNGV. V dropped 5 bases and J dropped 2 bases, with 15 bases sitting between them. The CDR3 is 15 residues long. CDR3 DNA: TGTGCCAGCAGCCGAGGGTCCATTTTTCAAGAGACCCAGTACTTC. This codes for CASSRGSIFQETQYF.

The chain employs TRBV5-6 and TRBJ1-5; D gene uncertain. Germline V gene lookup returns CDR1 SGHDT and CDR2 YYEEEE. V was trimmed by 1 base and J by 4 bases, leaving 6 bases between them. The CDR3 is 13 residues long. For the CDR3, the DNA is TGTGCCAGCAGCTTGACAGCAAATCAGCCCCAGCATTTT. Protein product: CASSLTANQPQHF.

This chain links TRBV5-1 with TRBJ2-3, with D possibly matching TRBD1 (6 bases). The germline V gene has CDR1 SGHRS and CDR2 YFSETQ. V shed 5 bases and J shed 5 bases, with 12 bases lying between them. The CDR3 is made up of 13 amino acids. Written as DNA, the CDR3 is TGCGCCAGCAGTTCCGGACAGAAAGATACGCAGTATTTT. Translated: CASSSGQKDTQYF.

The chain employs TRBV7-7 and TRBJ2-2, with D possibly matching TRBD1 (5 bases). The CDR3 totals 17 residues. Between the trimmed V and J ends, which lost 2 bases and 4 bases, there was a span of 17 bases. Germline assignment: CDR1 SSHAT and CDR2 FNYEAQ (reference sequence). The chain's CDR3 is CASSLSDSSGFTGELFF. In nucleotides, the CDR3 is TGTGCCAGCAGCTTATCGGATTCCTCAGGGTTCACCGGGGAGCTGTTTTTT.

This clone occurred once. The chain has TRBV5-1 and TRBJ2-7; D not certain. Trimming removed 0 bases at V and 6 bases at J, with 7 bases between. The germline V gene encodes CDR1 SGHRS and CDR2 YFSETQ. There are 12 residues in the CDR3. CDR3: CASSLAGSEQYF. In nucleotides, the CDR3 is TGCGCCAGCAGCTTGGCCGGTTCCGAGCAGTACTTC.

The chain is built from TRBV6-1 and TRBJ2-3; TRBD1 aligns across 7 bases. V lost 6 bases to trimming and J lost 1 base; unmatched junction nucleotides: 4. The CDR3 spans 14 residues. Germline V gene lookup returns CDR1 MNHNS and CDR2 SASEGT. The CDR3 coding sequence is TGTGCCAGCAGGGCTGGGACAGGCACAGATACGCAGTATTTT. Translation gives CASRAGTGTDTQYF.

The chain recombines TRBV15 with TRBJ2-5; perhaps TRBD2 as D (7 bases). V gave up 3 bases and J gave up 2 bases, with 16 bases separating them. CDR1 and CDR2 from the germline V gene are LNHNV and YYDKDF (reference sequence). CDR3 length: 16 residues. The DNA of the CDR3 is TGTGCCACCAGCAGGGGTATGAGGGGGGGACAAGAGACCCAGTACTTC. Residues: CATSRGMRGGQETQYF.

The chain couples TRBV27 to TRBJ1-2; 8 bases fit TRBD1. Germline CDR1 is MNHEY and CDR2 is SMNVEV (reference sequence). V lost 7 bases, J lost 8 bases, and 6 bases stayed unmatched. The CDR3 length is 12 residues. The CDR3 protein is CASKDRGGGYTF. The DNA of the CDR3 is TGTGCCAGCAAAGACAGGGGAGGAGGCTACACCTTC.

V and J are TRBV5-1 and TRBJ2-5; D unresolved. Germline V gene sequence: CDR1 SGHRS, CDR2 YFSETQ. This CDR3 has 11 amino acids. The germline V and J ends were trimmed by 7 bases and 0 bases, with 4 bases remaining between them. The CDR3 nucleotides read TGCGCCAGCTCGTACCAAGAGACCCAGTACTTC. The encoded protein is CASSYQETQYF. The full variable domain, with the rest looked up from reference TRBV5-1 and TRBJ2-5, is KAGVTQTPRYLIKTRGQQVTLSCSPISGHRSVSWYQQTPGQGLQFLFEYFSETQRNKGNFPGRFSGRQFSNSRSEMNVSTLELGDSALYLCASSYQETQYFGPGTRLLVL.

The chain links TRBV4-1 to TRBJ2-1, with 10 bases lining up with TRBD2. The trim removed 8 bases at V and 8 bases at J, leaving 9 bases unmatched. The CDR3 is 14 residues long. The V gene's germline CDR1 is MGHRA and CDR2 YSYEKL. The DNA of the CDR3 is TGCGCCAGCGGTTGGACTAGCGGTGCCGATGAGCAGTTCTTC. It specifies CASGWTSGADEQFF.

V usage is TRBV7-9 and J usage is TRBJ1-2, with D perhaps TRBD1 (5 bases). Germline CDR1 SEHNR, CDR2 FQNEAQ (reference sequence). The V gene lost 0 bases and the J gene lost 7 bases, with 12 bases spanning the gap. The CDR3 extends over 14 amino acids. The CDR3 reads CASSLAGTVVGYTF. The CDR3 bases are TGTGCCAGCAGCTTAGCCGGGACTGTCGTTGGCTACACCTTC.

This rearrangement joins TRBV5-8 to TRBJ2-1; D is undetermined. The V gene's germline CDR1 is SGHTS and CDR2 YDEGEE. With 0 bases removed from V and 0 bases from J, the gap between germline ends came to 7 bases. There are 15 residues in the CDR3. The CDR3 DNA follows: TGTGCCAGCAGCTTGGGGCTCCTCTCCTACAATGAGCAGTTCTTC. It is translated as CASSLGLLSYNEQFF.

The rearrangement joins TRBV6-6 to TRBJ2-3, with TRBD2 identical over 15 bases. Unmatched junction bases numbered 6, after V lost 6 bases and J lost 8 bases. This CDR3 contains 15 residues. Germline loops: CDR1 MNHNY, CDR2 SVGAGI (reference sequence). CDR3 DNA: TGTGCCAGCAGCGGGACTAGCGGGAGGTTGGGTACGCAGTATTTT. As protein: CASSGTSGRLGTQYF.

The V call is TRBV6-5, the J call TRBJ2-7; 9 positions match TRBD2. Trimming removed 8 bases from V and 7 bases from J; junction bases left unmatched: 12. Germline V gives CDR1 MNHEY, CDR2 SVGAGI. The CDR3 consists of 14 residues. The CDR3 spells CASRPSSRGGEQYV. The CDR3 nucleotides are TGTGCCAGCCGACCTAGCTCGCGGGGGGGGGAGCAGTACGTC.

Written as DNA, the CDR3 is TGCGCCAGCAGCCCCTCATCCCAGGGGTACGAGCAGTACGTC. Protein: CASSPSSQGYEQYV. This chain links TRBV4-1 with TRBJ2-7; D might be TRBD1 (6 bases). The CDR3 length is 14 residues. Trimming took off 4 bases at V and 4 bases at J, with 14 bases between the two ends. Germline V gene lookup returns CDR1 MGHRA and CDR2 YSYEKL.

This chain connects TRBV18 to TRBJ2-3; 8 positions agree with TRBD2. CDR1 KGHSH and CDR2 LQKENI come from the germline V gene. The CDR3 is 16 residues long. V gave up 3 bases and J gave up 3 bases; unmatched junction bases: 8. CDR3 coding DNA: TGTGCCAGCTCACCCGGCCGAGCGGGAGTTACAGATACGCAGTATTTT. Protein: CASSPGRAGVTDTQYF. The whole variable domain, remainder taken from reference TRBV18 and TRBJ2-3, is NAGVMQNPRHLVRRRGQEARLRCSPMKGHSHVYWYRQLPEEGLKFMVYLQKENIIDESGMPKERFSAEFPKEGPSILRIQQVVRGDSAAYFCASSPGRAGVTDTQYFGPGTRLTVL.

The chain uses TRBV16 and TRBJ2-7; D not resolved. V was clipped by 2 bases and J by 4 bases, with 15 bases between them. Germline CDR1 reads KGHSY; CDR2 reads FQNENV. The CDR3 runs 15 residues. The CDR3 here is CASSQPETQPYEQYV. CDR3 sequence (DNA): TGTGCCAGCAGCCAACCCGAGACACAACCTTACGAGCAGTACGTC.

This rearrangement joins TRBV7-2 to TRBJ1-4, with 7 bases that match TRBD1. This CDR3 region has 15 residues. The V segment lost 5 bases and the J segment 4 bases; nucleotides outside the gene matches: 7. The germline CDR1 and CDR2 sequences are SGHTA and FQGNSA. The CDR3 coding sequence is TGTGCCAGCAGCCCATTTTCAGGGGGTAATGAAAAACTGTTTTTT. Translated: CASSPFSGGNEKLFF.

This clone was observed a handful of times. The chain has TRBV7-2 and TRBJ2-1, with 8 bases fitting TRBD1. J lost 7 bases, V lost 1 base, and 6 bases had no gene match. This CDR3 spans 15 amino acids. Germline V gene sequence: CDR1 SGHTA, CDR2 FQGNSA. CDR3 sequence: CASSLGTGTSNEQFF. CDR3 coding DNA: TGTGCCAGCAGCTTAGGGACAGGGACTTCGAATGAGCAGTTCTTC.

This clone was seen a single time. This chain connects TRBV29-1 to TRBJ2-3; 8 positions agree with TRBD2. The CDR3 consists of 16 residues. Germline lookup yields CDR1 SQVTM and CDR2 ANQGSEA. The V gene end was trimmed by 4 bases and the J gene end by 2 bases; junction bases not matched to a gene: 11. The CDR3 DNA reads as TGCAGCGTTGTACTAGGGACTAGGGACTCCACAGATACGCAGTATTTT. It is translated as CSVVLGTRDSTDTQYF.

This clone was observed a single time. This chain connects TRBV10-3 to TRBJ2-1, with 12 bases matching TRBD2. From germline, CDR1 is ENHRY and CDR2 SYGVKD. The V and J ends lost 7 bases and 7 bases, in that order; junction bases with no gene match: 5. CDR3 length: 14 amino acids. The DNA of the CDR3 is TGTGCCATCAAAGGGACTAGCGGGTTGAATGAGCAGTTCTTC. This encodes CAIKGTSGLNEQFF.

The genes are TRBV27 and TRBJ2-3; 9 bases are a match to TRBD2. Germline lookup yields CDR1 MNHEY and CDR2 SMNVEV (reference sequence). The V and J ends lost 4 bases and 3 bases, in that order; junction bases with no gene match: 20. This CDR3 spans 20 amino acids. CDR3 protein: CASSSLASGVSTIGTDTQYF. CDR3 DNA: TGTGCCAGCAGTTCCCTCGCTAGCGGGGTTTCTACAATTGGGACAGATACGCAGTATTTT.

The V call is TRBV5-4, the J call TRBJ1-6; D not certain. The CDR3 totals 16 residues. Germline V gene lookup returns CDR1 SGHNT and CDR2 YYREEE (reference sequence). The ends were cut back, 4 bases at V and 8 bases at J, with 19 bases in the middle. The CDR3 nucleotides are TGTGCCAGCAGCCCGGGCGCAGACCCCGGGGATTCACCCCTCCACTTT. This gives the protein CASSPGADPGDSPLHF.

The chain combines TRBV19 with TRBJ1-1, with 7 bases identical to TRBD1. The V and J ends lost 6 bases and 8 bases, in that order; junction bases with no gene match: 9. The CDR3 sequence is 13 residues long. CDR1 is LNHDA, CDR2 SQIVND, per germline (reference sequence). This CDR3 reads CASSQRQGSEAFF. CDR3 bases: TGTGCCAGTAGCCAGCGACAGGGCTCCGAAGCTTTCTTT.

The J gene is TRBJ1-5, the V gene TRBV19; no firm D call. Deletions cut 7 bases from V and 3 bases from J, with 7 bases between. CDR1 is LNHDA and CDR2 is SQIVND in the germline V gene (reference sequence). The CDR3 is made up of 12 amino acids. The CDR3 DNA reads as TGTGCCAGTAAACAGAACAATCAGCCCCAGCATTTT. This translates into CASKQNNQPQHF.